One sample yielded the 28 T cell receptor beta chains listed below, sequenced in a study of cytomegalovirus exposure and HLA in healthy donors. 60 Vbeta and 13 Jbeta primers were used in PCR. Libraries were prepared by immunoSEQ multiplex PCR; TCRdb keeps only in-frame clonotypes and omits some of them. In all, the sample yields around 70,000 clones. Sequencing input: PBMCs. The receptor set was obtained from a boy between 10 and 17 years old in good health and CMV-seronegative.

The chain links TRBV5-6 to TRBJ1-2, with D unclear. Germline V gene sequence: CDR1 SGHDT, CDR2 YYEEEE. CDR3 length: 17 residues. V lost 3 bases to trimming and J lost 6 bases, with 24 bases between them. The CDR3 here is CASSSKQDNYHTHGYTF. The CDR3 coding sequence is TGTGCCAGCAGCTCCAAACAAGATAACTATCACACCCATGGCTACACCTTC. Variable domain in full (rest from reference TRBV5-6 and TRBJ1-2): DAGVTQSPTHLIKTRGQQVTLRCSPKSGHDTVSWYQQALGQGPQFIFQYYEEEERQRGNFPDRFSGHQFPNYSSELNVNALLLGDSALYLCASSSKQDNYHTHGYTFGSGTRLTVV.

The CDR3 nucleotides are TGTGCCAGCAGCTTAAATGAGAGAGCCACCGGGGAGCTGTTTTTT. Its translation is CASSLNERATGELFF. This rearrangement joins TRBV13 to TRBJ2-2; D uncertain. V lost 2 bases to trimming and J lost 4 bases, with 11 bases between them. CDR1 PRHDT and CDR2 FYEKMQ come from the germline V gene (reference sequence). This CDR3 contains 15 residues.

Here the CDR3 reads CASSAGLAGGLAYEQYF. Here the CDR3 DNA reads TGTGCCAGCAGCGCGGGACTAGCGGGAGGCTTAGCCTACGAGCAGTACTTC. The chain uses TRBV9 and TRBJ2-7; 15 nucleotides line up with TRBD2. Germline V gene lookup returns CDR1 SGDLS and CDR2 YYNGEE. CDR3 length: 17 residues. The V and J ends lost 3 bases and 2 bases, in that order; junction bases with no gene match: 6.

The chain employs TRBV13 and TRBJ2-7; TRBD1 matches 9 bases. V trimming: 3 bases; J trimming: 9 bases; junction bases outside the gene matches: 0. The CDR3 consists of 11 residues. The germline gives CDR1 PRHDT, CDR2 FYEKMQ (reference sequence). The CDR3 reads CASSLTGGQYF. CDR3 DNA sequence: TGTGCCAGCAGCTTGACAGGGGGGCAGTACTTC.

The chain couples TRBV5-4 to TRBJ2-7; D may be TRBD2 (5 bases). CDR3 length: 13 amino acids. The germline V and J ends were trimmed by 5 bases and 2 bases, with 11 bases remaining between them. In germline, CDR1 is SGHNT, CDR2 YYREEE (reference sequence). CDR3 DNA: TGTGCCAGCAGTGTTCTCGGGGCCTACGAGCAGTACTTC. This sequence encodes CASSVLGAYEQYF.

The chain is built from TRBV7-2 and TRBJ2-1; no definite D call. Trimming left V 3 bases short and J 0 bases short, with 9 bases between. The germline CDR1 and CDR2 sequences are SGHTA and FQGNSA. CDR3 size: 15 residues. CDR3 nucleotides: TGTGCCAGCAGCTTGGCGGTTAGCTCCTACAATGAGCAGTTCTTC. Protein: CASSLAVSSYNEQFF.

The chain recombines TRBV18 with TRBJ1-1, with D possibly TRBD1 on 6 matching bases. The V and J ends lost 2 bases and 1 base respectively, with 11 bases between them. Germline CDR1 reads KGHSH; CDR2 reads LQKENI. This CDR3 has 15 amino acids. CDR3 amino acids: CASSPGTGWNTEAFF. CDR3 in DNA: TGTGCCAGCTCACCAGGCACAGGGTGGAACACTGAAGCTTTCTTT. Full variable domain (rest looked up from reference TRBV18 and TRBJ1-1): NAGVMQNPRHLVRRRGQEARLRCSPMKGHSHVYWYRQLPEEGLKFMVYLQKENIIDESGMPKERFSAEFPKEGPSILRIQQVVRGDSAAYFCASSPGTGWNTEAFFGQGTRLTVV.

The rearrangement links TRBV29-1 to TRBJ2-2, with a possible D match to TRBD1 (6 bases). CDR1 SQVTM and CDR2 ANQGSEA come from the germline V gene. Trimming removed 8 bases at V and 6 bases at J, with 16 bases between. This CDR3 contains 13 residues. CDR3 sequence (DNA): TGCAGCTGCTACAGGGTCGATTCCGGGGAGCTGTTTTTT. Protein sequence: CSCYRVDSGELFF.

This rearrangement joins TRBV29-1 to TRBJ2-7, with TRBD2 identical over 7 bases. The V segment lost 3 bases and the J segment 3 bases; nucleotides outside the gene matches: 5. Germline CDR1 reads SQVTM; CDR2 reads ANQGSEA. The CDR3 has 13 amino acids. CDR3 amino acids: CSVEGGGDYEQYF. The CDR3 coding sequence is TGCAGCGTTGAGGGCGGGGGTGACTACGAGCAGTACTTC.

V gene TRBV29-1 combines with J gene TRBJ1-2, with a weak D call TRBD1 (5 bases). Trimming took 0 bases from V and 4 from J, leaving 15 bases between them. CDR1 and CDR2 (germline): SQVTM, ANQGSEA. The CDR3 contains 15 residues. In nucleotides, the CDR3 is TGCAGCGTTGAAGATCAAAAACAGGTTGTCTATGGCTACACCTTC. It yields the protein CSVEDQKQVVYGYTF.

The chain employs TRBV1 and TRBJ2-1; the table assigns TRBD2, which was not confirmed against the DNA. TRBV1 is given as a pseudogene. CDR3 size: 15 residues. The CDR3 DNA reads as TGCACCAGCAGCCAAGAAGCGGGGCAAAACAATGAGCAGTTCTTC. Translated, it gives CTSSQEAGQNNEQFF.

Written as DNA, the CDR3 is TGTGCCAGCAGCCAAGTCAGGGTGCGCGAGCAGTACTTC. This encodes CASSQVRVREQYF. The gene calls are TRBV4-2 and TRBJ2-7; D possibly corresponds to TRBD1 (5 bases). V was shortened by 1 base and J by 6 bases, with 10 bases between the two germline ends. CDR1 and CDR2 from the germline V gene are LGHNA and YNFKEQ. CDR3 length equals 13 residues.

The genes are TRBV9 and TRBJ2-5; tentative D call: TRBD1 (5 bases). The CDR3 runs 13 residues. The V and J ends lost 0 bases and 4 bases respectively, with 7 bases between them. CDR1 SGDLS and CDR2 YYNGEE come from the germline V gene. The CDR3 loop reads CASSVAGRETQYF. In nucleotides, the CDR3 is TGTGCCAGCAGCGTAGCAGGGCGAGAGACCCAGTACTTC.

This sequence joins TRBV5-1 and TRBJ2-7, with TRBD1 matching 10 bases. Germline CDR1 reads SGHRS; CDR2 reads YFSETQ. CDR3 length: 14 amino acids. V was clipped by 5 bases and J by 2 bases; unmatched bases: 4. CDR3 region: CASRPGQGAYEQYF. CDR3 coding DNA: TGCGCCAGCAGACCTGGACAGGGGGCCTACGAGCAGTACTTC.

In regard to this clone: The sample has other DNA sequences that encode this CDR3 too. V and J are TRBV6-1 and TRBJ2-5; D perhaps matches TRBD2 (6 bases). CDR1 is MNHNS, CDR2 SASEGT, per germline. Trimming removed 6 bases from V and 0 bases from J, with 14 bases in between. The CDR3 sequence is 15 residues long. CDR3 DNA sequence: TGTGCCAGCAGGAGGGACTCAATGTACCAAGAGACCCAGTACTTC. Amino acids: CASRRDSMYQETQYF.

The chain has TRBV4-1 and TRBJ2-7; D is unresolved. Germline CDR1 is MGHRA and CDR2 is YSYEKL. The V gene lost 6 bases and the J gene lost 5 bases, with 14 bases spanning the gap. CDR3 size: 13 residues. The CDR3 loop reads CASRDHSGHEQYF. As DNA, the CDR3 is TGCGCCAGCAGGGATCATTCAGGCCACGAGCAGTACTTC.

The V call is TRBV15, the J call TRBJ1-2, with D unclear. From germline, CDR1 is LNHNV and CDR2 YYDKDF (reference sequence). The CDR3 contains 14 residues. The V end lost 1 base, the J end lost 4 bases, and 10 bases lay between the germline ends. This chain's CDR3 is CATSRVGSIYGYTF. CDR3 nucleotide sequence: TGTGCCACCAGCAGAGTGGGGAGCATCTATGGCTACACCTTC. Combining the CDR3 with reference TRBV15 and TRBJ1-2 gives the whole variable domain DAMVIQNPRYQVTQFGKPVTLSCSQTLNHNVMYWYQQKSSQAPKLLFHYYDKDFNNEADTPDNFQSRRPNTSFCFLDIRSPGLGDTAMYLCATSRVGSIYGYTFGSGTRLTVV.

The J gene is TRBJ1-2, the V gene TRBV28, with unresolved D. Trimming left V 1 base short and J 8 bases short, with 14 bases between. The germline V gene encodes CDR1 MDHEN and CDR2 SYDVKM. The CDR3 consists of 14 residues. The CDR3 region has the DNA TGTGCCAGCAGTTTATCCCGGACGGGGATGGGCTACACCTTC. Its protein product is CASSLSRTGMGYTF.

This sequence joins TRBV10-3 and TRBJ2-5; 7 bases map to TRBD2. Germline V gives CDR1 ENHRY, CDR2 SYGVKD. CDR3 size: 13 residues. The trim removed 5 bases at V and 1 base at J, leaving 1 base unmatched. CDR3 in DNA: TGTGCCATCAGTCCTAGCGGCCAAGAGACCCAGTACTTC. Amino acid sequence: CAISPSGQETQYF.

The gene calls are TRBV29-1 and TRBJ1-2, with D perhaps TRBD1 (6 bases). Trimming stripped 4 bases from V and 7 bases from J, with 13 bases between. This CDR3 spans 12 amino acids. The germline V gene has CDR1 SQVTM and CDR2 ANQGSEA. The chain's CDR3 is CSVGRQGPGYTF. The CDR3 coding sequence is TGCAGCGTTGGTCGGCAGGGGCCTGGCTACACCTTC.

The gene calls are TRBV2 and TRBJ1-2; TRBD1 matches at 8 bases. The V and J ends lost 6 bases and 4 bases, in that order; junction bases with no gene match: 10. CDR1 is SNHLY and CDR2 is FYNNEI in the germline V gene. The CDR3 spans 15 residues. CDR3 in amino acids: CASSAWDRPTYGYTF. CDR3 DNA: TGTGCCAGCAGCGCATGGGACAGGCCGACCTATGGCTACACCTTC.

The V gene is TRBV6-5, the J gene TRBJ1-4; TRBD1 agrees at 7 bases. V shed 0 bases, J shed 8 bases, and the junction held 6 bases outside the gene matches. CDR1 MNHEY and CDR2 SVGAGI come from the germline V gene. The CDR3 is 15 amino acids. The CDR3 bases are TGTGCCAGCAGTTACTCAGGGACAGTCGTGGAAAAACTGTTTTTT. Translated, it gives CASSYSGTVVEKLFF.

J is TRBJ2-7 and V is TRBV7-9, with TRBD1 matching over 7 bases. With 5 bases clipped from V and 10 bases from J, the junction kept 17 bases outside the gene matches. CDR3 length equals 15 residues. From germline, CDR1 is SEHNR and CDR2 FQNEAQ (reference sequence). DNA for the CDR3: TGTGCCAGCAGCCCTCCAGGGACAGCATCTAGCCCCCAGTACTTC. Translation gives CASSPPGTASSPQYF. Full variable domain (rest looked up from reference TRBV7-9 and TRBJ2-7): DTGVSQNPRHKITKRGQNVTFRCDPISEHNRLYWYRQTLGQGPEFLTYFQNEAQLEKSRLLSDRFSAERPKGSFSTLEIQRTEQGDSAMYLCASSPPGTASSPQYFGPGTRLTVT.

The genes are TRBV6-4 and TRBJ1-2; D perhaps matches TRBD1 (6 bases). This CDR3 comprises 14 residues. V was clipped by 5 bases and J by 8 bases, with 18 bases between them. In germline, CDR1 is MRHNA, CDR2 SNTAGT. As DNA, the CDR3 is TGTGCCAGCAGTAACGGCCAAACAGGGAAAGGCTACACCTTC. Its translation is CASSNGQTGKGYTF.

The chain joins TRBV7-9 to TRBJ1-1; perhaps TRBD1 as D (5 bases). CDR3 length: 13 amino acids. Looked up from germline, CDR1 is SEHNR and CDR2 is FQNEAQ (reference sequence). Trimming took 1 base from V and 8 from J, leaving 11 bases between them. Here the CDR3 reads CASSLEAGIEAFF. The CDR3, as DNA: TGTGCCAGCAGCTTAGAAGCAGGGATAGAAGCTTTCTTT. The full variable domain, completed using reference TRBV7-9 and TRBJ1-1, is DTGVSQNPRHKITKRGQNVTFRCDPISEHNRLYWYRQTLGQGPEFLTYFQNEAQLEKSRLLSDRFSAERPKGSFSTLEIQRTEQGDSAMYLCASSLEAGIEAFFGQGTRLTVV.

This chain connects TRBV5-4 to TRBJ2-3; 10 nucleotides agree with TRBD2. Trimming cost V 2 bases and J 4 bases; bases outside gene matches: 7. Germline V gene lookup returns CDR1 SGHNT and CDR2 YYREEE (reference sequence). This CDR3 has 16 residues. In nucleotides, the CDR3 is TGTGCCAGCAGCTTTGAGCGGGGGGGCAGGGCAGATACGCAGTATTTT. Protein: CASSFERGGRADTQYF.

The rearrangement links TRBV2 to TRBJ2-1; the match to TRBD2 covers 9 bases. The CDR3 runs to 16 residues. With 3 bases clipped from V and 3 bases from J, the junction kept 6 bases outside the gene matches. The germline V gene encodes CDR1 SNHLY and CDR2 FYNNEI. In nucleotides, the CDR3 is TGTGCCAGCAGTGATTTCCCTAGCGGGGTCTACAATGAGCAGTTCTTC. Its protein is CASSDFPSGVYNEQFF.

J is TRBJ1-2 and V is TRBV9, with 8 bases fitting TRBD1. The CDR3 covers 14 residues. The germline V gene has CDR1 SGDLS and CDR2 YYNGEE. V was pared by 4 bases and J by 8 bases, with 10 bases of the junction left unmatched. CDR3 loop: CASSKDRGASGYTF. The CDR3 DNA reads as TGTGCCAGCAGCAAAGACAGGGGCGCCTCGGGCTACACCTTC.